The 19 T cell receptor beta chains in this list originate from one sample, sequenced in a study of tumor-infiltrating lymphocytes in primary liver carcinoma. Researchers drew blood RNA from unsorted whole blood and extracted germline DNA as well. Using a constant-region primer together with ProtoScript II reverse transcriptase, TCR beta cDNA was made from about 500 ng of total RNA. The TCR beta library was amplified through three nested multiplex PCR rounds in a modified ARM-PCR procedure. Rounds one and two of PCR, each of roughly 10 cycles, were primed with TRBV1-TRBV30 forward primers and a C-beta reverse primer. TCRdb used MiXCR to reprocess the multiplex PCR reads, holding one entry per CDR3 protein. Of about 330,000 distinct CDR3 sequences detected, approximately 65% appear once; the ten largest clones hold roughly 6.5%. Sequencing used peripheral blood. The receptors were sampled from a man aged 40-50 years with primary liver carcinoma and hepatitis B virus infection.

On this clonotype itself: A read error may explain this, as a much larger clone is one base away. The chain employs TRBV6-2 or TRBV6-3 and TRBJ2-7; TRBD1 aligns across 7 bases. Trimming took 2 bases from V and 0 from J; bases not matched to a gene: 13. This CDR3 comprises 18 residues. Germline CDR1 and CDR2: MNHEY and SVGEGT. In DNA, the CDR3 is TGTGCCAGCAGTTACGGGATAGGGGGCGCCTTTTTCTCCTACGAGCAGTACTTC. This translates into CASSYGIGGAFFSYEQYF.

Details on this clonotype: No conserved phenylalanine or tryptophan is present at the end of the CDR3, so a read error is the likely explanation. This chain links TRBV11-2 with TRBJ2-2; D not resolved. CDR1 and CDR2 from the germline V gene are SGHAT and FQNNGV. V lost 2 bases to trimming and J lost 5 bases, with 9 bases between them. CDR3 size: 14 residues. For the CDR3, the DNA is TGTGCCAGCAGCTTACATGGGTTAACCGGGGAGCTGTTTCTT. It translates to CASSLHGLTGELFL.

This clonotype was recorded at least ten times. This sequence joins TRBV12-3 or TRBV12-4 and TRBJ2-2; D is unclear. This CDR3 has 14 residues. Deletions cut 1 base from V and 1 base from J, with 4 bases between. The CDR3 spells CASSLDENTGELFF. The DNA of the CDR3 is TGTGCCAGCAGTTTAGACGAGAACACCGGGGAGCTGTTTTTT.

This rearrangement joins TRBV11-2 to TRBJ2-7; either TRBD1 or TRBD2 may supply D (5 bases each). The CDR3 length is 15 residues. The V gene lost 4 bases and the J gene lost 2 bases, with 15 bases spanning the gap. CDR1 and CDR2 from the germline V gene are SGHAT and FQNNGV. DNA of the CDR3: TGTGCCAGCAGCTACTCCCGGGACGGTACCTACGAGCAGTACTTC. It encodes CASSYSRDGTYEQYF.

With regard to this clonotype: One junction end disagrees with the germline gene, perhaps due to a read error. V and J are TRBV6-6 and TRBJ2-1; D may be TRBD2 (6 bases). CDR1 MNHNY and CDR2 SVGAGI come from the germline V gene (reference sequence). CDR3 length: 16 residues. The CDR3 sequence: CVSSRSTTRIYNEQFF. CDR3 coding DNA: TGTGTCAGCAGTCGGAGCACGACTAGGATATACAATGAGCAGTTCTTC.

J is TRBJ1-3 and V is TRBV6-5, with TRBD1 matching over 9 bases. The CDR3 covers 16 residues. V was pared by 0 bases and J by 2 bases, with 2 bases of the junction left unmatched. Per germline, CDR1 MNHEY and CDR2 SVGAGI. DNA for the CDR3: TGTGCCAGCAGTTACTCGACAGGGGGGCCTGGAAACACCATATATTTT. It translates to CASSYSTGGPGNTIYF.

As to this clonotype: One end of the junction does not line up with germline, which may come from a read error. The V and J genes are TRBV11-2 and TRBJ1-5; 8 bases map to TRBD1. The CDR3 consists of 15 residues. CDR1 SGHAT and CDR2 FQNNGV come from the germline V gene. The CDR3 loop reads CSSSTGQGENQPQHF. In nucleotides, the CDR3 is TGTTCCAGCAGCACTGGACAGGGCGAGAATCAGCCCCAGCATTTT. Based on the CDR3 plus reference TRBV11-2 and TRBJ1-5, the full variable domain is EAGVAQSPRYKIIEKRQSVAFWCNPISGHATLYWYQQILGQGPKLLIQFQNNGVVDDSQLPKDRFSAERLKGVDSTLKIQPAKLEDSAVYLCSSSTGQGENQPQHFGDGTRLSIL.

The rearrangement uses TRBV7-9 and TRBJ2-2; D assignment may be TRBD1 or TRBD2 (6 bases each). This CDR3 contains 14 residues. The V gene's germline CDR1 is SEHNR and CDR2 FQNEAQ (reference sequence). Trimming took off 8 bases at V and 6 bases at J, with 16 bases between the two ends. In DNA, the CDR3 is TGTGCCAGCGCCCCGCCGGGGGCCGCCGGGGAGCTGTTTTTT. Amino acids: CASAPPGAAGELFF.

The genes are TRBV24-1 and TRBJ2-5; D unresolved. Looked up from germline, CDR1 is KGHDR and CDR2 is SFDVKD. This CDR3 spans 13 amino acids. V was clipped by 7 bases and J by 2 bases, with 10 bases between them. This chain's CDR3 is CATSPGIQETQYF. The CDR3 DNA reads TGTGCCACCAGCCCAGGCATACAAGAGACCCAGTACTTC.

As concerns this clonotype: One end of the junction is discordant with germline, which a read error may explain. V usage is TRBV10-2 and J usage is TRBJ1-2, with D perhaps TRBD1 (6 bases). The CDR3 runs to 14 residues. Germline V gene sequence: CDR1 WSHSY, CDR2 SAAADI. CDR3 in DNA: TGCGCCAGCAGTGAGAGGGGGGACAAGATTGGCTACGCCTTC. Translation gives CASSERGDKIGYAF.

With regard to this clonotype: Relative to the germline gene, one junction end is altered; a read error may explain this. V gene TRBV13 combines with J gene TRBJ2-2; perhaps TRBD2 as D (5 bases). Germline V gives CDR1 PRHDT, CDR2 FYEKMQ (reference sequence). The CDR3 runs to 13 residues. The CDR3 coding sequence is TGTGCCAGCAGCCCCGGACTCTCCGAGGAGCTGCTTTTT. This translates into CASSPGLSEELLF.

Points on this clonotype: An end of the junction differs from the germline gene, which may be a read error. This rearrangement joins TRBV4-1 to TRBJ2-7; 9 bases agree with TRBD1. The germline V gene has CDR1 MGHRA and CDR2 YSYEKL. The CDR3 is 14 residues long. The CDR3 loop reads CASSQADRGYKQYF. DNA of the CDR3: TGCGCCAGCAGTCAAGCGGACAGGGGCTACAAGCAGTACTTC.

V and J are TRBV15 and TRBJ2-7; unclear D gene. V was shortened by 3 bases and J by 7 bases, with 10 bases between the two germline ends. CDR1 and CDR2 from the germline V gene are LNHNV and YYDKDF (reference sequence). CDR3 length equals 12 residues. CDR3 amino acids: CATSSGYSEQYF. The CDR3 coding sequence is TGTGCCACCAGCAGCGGCTATTCTGAGCAGTACTTC.

On this clonotype itself: One base away lies a much larger clone, so this may be a sequencing read error. The chain carries TRBV6-1 and TRBJ2-2, with 8 bases matching TRBD2. The CDR3 runs to 17 residues. With 4 bases clipped from V and 3 bases from J, the junction kept 10 bases outside the gene matches. CDR1 and CDR2 (germline): MNHNS, SASEGT. As DNA, the CDR3 is TGTGCCAGCAGTGTGATTAGCGGGATGTTGGACACCGGGGAGCTGTTTTTT. This codes for CASSVISGMLDTGELFF.

The chain couples TRBV30 to TRBJ2-1; 16 bases map to TRBD2. Trimming removed 5 bases from V and 12 bases from J; junction bases left unmatched: 7. The length of the CDR3 is 14 residues. The germline V gene encodes CDR1 GTSNPN and CDR2 SVGIG (reference sequence). CDR3 DNA: TGTGCCTGGGGGACTAGCGGGAGGGTCTCAGCGCAGTTCTTC. Protein: CAWGTSGRVSAQFF.

There are many counts of this clonotype. The CDR3 sequence is CASSLARVSYNEQFF. The CDR3 DNA reads TGTGCCAGCAGCTTGGCGAGGGTGTCCTACAATGAGCAGTTCTTC. The chain links TRBV6-5 to TRBJ2-1; TRBD2 is a possible D gene (5 bases). The length of the CDR3 is 15 residues. With 6 bases removed from V and 1 base from J, the gap between germline ends came to 13 bases. Per the germline V gene, CDR1 is MNHEY and CDR2 is SVGAGI.

With respect to this clonotype: In this CDR3 the conserved last residue, phenylalanine or tryptophan, is missing, so a read error is likely. The chain couples TRBV5-4 to TRBJ2-3; no clear D. V was trimmed by 4 bases and J by 6 bases, leaving 6 bases between them. This CDR3 has 11 amino acids. Looked up from germline, CDR1 is SGHNT and CDR2 is YYREEE (reference sequence). CDR3 amino acids: CASSAEDTQYL. The DNA for the CDR3 is TGTGCCAGCAGCGCTGAGGATACGCAGTATCTT.

The chain links TRBV19 to TRBJ2-7; D might be TRBD1 or TRBD2, each matching 6 bases. Germline CDR1 and CDR2: LNHDA and SQIVND (reference sequence). This CDR3 has 14 amino acids. V lost 6 bases to trimming and J lost 1 base, with 13 bases between them. CDR3 in DNA: TGTGCCAGTAGGCCGGGGGCGGGATCCTACGAGCAGTACTTC. This sequence encodes CASRPGAGSYEQYF.

V gene TRBV6-1 combines with J gene TRBJ1-5; maybe TRBD1 (5 bases). Trimming removed 5 bases from V and 7 bases from J, with 18 bases in between. Germline CDR1 and CDR2: MNHNS and SASEGT. The CDR3 contains 15 residues. The CDR3 nucleotides are TGTGCCAGCAGTCATAATACAGGTAATCGGCAGCCCCAGCATTTT. Translating gives CASSHNTGNRQPQHF.